This TCR beta chain was sequenced during a study of blood T cells in healthy people across ages (dated by TCRdb to the mid-2010s). Regarding the complete study: In model experiments, template switching captured about one uniquely barcoded TCR beta cDNA molecule for every two T cells. To track age-related changes in TCR beta repertoire diversity, the study relied on deep sequencing normalized with unique cDNA molecular identifiers. Donors were grouped into four age groups: young (average approximately 16 years), middle-aged (under 40), aged (around 62) and long-lived (approximately 78). To avoid experimental bias, donors of different ages were distributed randomly across sequencing lanes. Using the same blood draw, the study looked at two additional independent replicas of 1 million unique cDNA reads for two donors, one aged 18 to 30 and the other aged 80 or older. Findings and caveats that apply to the study as a whole: Compared with the aged group, the long-lived group had more naive CD4+ T cells, fewer expanded clones and increased TCR diversity, a pattern suggesting age selection. Estimates of total diversity from one million sequenced T cells were regarded as lower bounds and underestimates. Donor CMV infection status was unknown, potentially confounding age-related changes in expanded clonotypes. Observed TCR beta diversity per million T cells fell roughly linearly with age, and a significant reduction was already apparent by age about 36. Conclusive comparison of naive and antigen-experienced compartments was prevented by the profiling of bulk unsorted PBMCs. The percentage of naive T cells measured by flow cytometry correlated strongly with observed TCR beta diversity.

To prepare the library, 5' RACE was applied. Sequencing took place on an Illumina HiSeq 2500. A second about 7 to 12 cycle PCR used a sample-barcoded 5' primer and a J-beta primer mix. A template-switch 5' adaptor carrying 12 random nucleotides introduced a unique molecular identifier onto each TCR beta cDNA molecule. Each sample yielded at least 2.5 million CDR3-containing paired-end reads. All of the RNA was converted into first-strand cDNA using the Mint cDNA synthesis kit, with a TRBC-specific oligonucleotide serving as the primer. Following uracil-DNA glycosylase treatment, all cDNA underwent a first 18-cycle PCR with the universal primers M1SS and BC2_uni_R. In the source study's methods: For normalization, 1 million high-quality reads, each with a distinct molecular identifier, were randomly selected from each sample. Instead of being binned into consensus sequences, reads with shared molecular identifiers were discarded. MiTCR, set to a Q25 quality threshold and the strictest error-elimination algorithm, was used for CDR3 identification, clonotype clustering and error correction. A nonparametric unseen species model with Euler transformation was used to estimate lower-bound total TCR beta diversity. TCRdb redid the processing of the public reads, applying fastp at Q25 and MiXCR, and retained in-frame beta chains. Entries that share a CDR3 protein sequence are merged under the most common genes and DNA. TCRdb's processing, not the study's, gives the V and J calls here. The sample table holds approximately 880,000 distinct CDR3 sequences, of which around 49% were seen once. In total, the top ten clones hold 13% of the sample.

The 39 donors, aged about 6 to 95 years, were systemically healthy Caucasian individuals from Russia. Around 10 milliliters of peripheral blood were collected from each donor into EDTA-treated Vacutainer tubes. PBMCs were isolated by Ficoll-Paque density-gradient centrifugation, with at least 6 million obtained per sample. Total RNA, at least 5 micrograms per sample, was extracted from PBMCs with Trizol reagent. For every donor, flow cytometry on a PBMC aliquot measured the percentage of naive CD45RAhigh/CD27high T cells. As regards this clonotype: The specificity of this receptor is unknown. Base qualities are not at hand, and no much larger clone is one base apart.

This clonotype was sampled from a man aged 30 to 39 in good health. Sequencing was performed on blood.

At the DNA level, the sequence is TGCGCCAGCAGTATTGCACCGCGTACAGGGTTCACAGATACGCAGTATTTT. It specifies CASSIAPRTGFTDTQYF. The V and J genes are TRBV5-1 and TRBJ2-3, with TRBD1 perhaps the D gene, on 6 matching bases. The trim is 5 bases for V and 2 bases for J, with a gap of 21 bases between the germline ends. The CDR3 runs 17 amino acids, cysteine and phenylalanine included. CDR3 DNA is the only sequence kept; it has 51 bases, read in frame from the first base. From a lookup of the germline V gene, CDR1 and CDR2 are SGHRS and YFSETQ.